The rows below give T cell receptor beta chains drawn from one sample of a study of human T cells and chemical hapten exposure. TCRdb re-analysed the RACE reads in MiXCR, keeping a single row per CDR3 protein. Of 70,000 to 90,000 distinct CDR3 sequences in the sample, less than 11% were seen once. The sequencing used whole blood, collected in connection with sensitization to the hapten diphenylcyclopropenone (DPC). These receptors were obtained from a woman aged 50 to 60 with alopecia areata. Some clones in this sample may be carry-over from other donors' samples. Both conserved end residues are part of each CDR3. Fields, in order: V gene, D gene, J gene, clone size, CDR3 DNA, CDR3 protein. The D gene is left open where the match is weak. Only part of the rows carry a size: once, few, many, or a class if the clone is expanded.

V: TRBV20-1
D: .
J: TRBJ2-7
size: .
DNA: TGCAGTGCTATTGAAGGGCCGCTCGAATACGAGCAGTACTTC
CDR3: CSAIEGPLEYEQYF

V: TRBV5-5
D: .
J: TRBJ2-7
size: many
DNA: TGTGCCAGCAGCTTGGTAAGACTTGGGTTCGCCTACGAGCAGTACTTC
CDR3: CASSLVRLGFAYEQYF

V: TRBV7-9
D: .
J: TRBJ2-2
size: many
DNA: TGTGCCAGCAGCGGGAGGTACACCGGGGAGCTGTTTTTT
CDR3: CASSGRYTGELFF

V: TRBV5-1
D: TRBD1
J: TRBJ1-1
size: .
DNA: TGCGCCAGCAGCCCAGGACAGGGACACACTGAAGCTTTCTTT
CDR3: CASSPGQGHTEAFF

V: TRBV13
D: .
J: TRBJ1-2
size: .
DNA: TGTGCCAGCAGCCATGGGACATCCTATGGCTACACCTTC
CDR3: CASSHGTSYGYTF

V: TRBV20-1
D: .
J: TRBJ2-1
size: .
DNA: TGCAGTGCTAGAGTACCTCTTAGCTCCTACAATGAGCAGTTCTTC
CDR3: CSARVPLSSYNEQFF

V: TRBV2
D: TRBD2
J: TRBJ2-5
size: many
DNA: TGTGCCAGCAGTGAAGGTCTAGCGGTGGAGACCCAGTACTTC
CDR3: CASSEGLAVETQYF

V: TRBV28
D: .
J: TRBJ2-3
size: .
DNA: TGTGCCAGCACCACCCGCACAGATACGCAGTATTTT
CDR3: CASTTRTDTQYF

V: TRBV9
D: .
J: TRBJ2-7
size: many
DNA: TGTGCCAGCAGCGTAGGTTTAAAGGACTACGAGCAGTACTTC
CDR3: CASSVGLKDYEQYF

V: TRBV29-1
D: TRBD1
J: TRBJ1-2
size: many
DNA: TGCAGCGTTTTCCACAGGGGATTCGACTATGGCTACACCTTC
CDR3: CSVFHRGFDYGYTF

V: TRBV30
D: .
J: TRBJ2-3
size: few
DNA: TGTGCCTGGACCAACAGACTGGTACCCACAGATACGCAGTATTTT
CDR3: CAWTNRLVPTDTQYF

V: TRBV14
D: .
J: TRBJ1-1
size: .
DNA: TGTGCCAGCAGCCGCGGGGGCGCCGGGGGGAACACTGAAGCTTTCTTT
CDR3: CASSRGGAGGNTEAFF

V: TRBV18
D: .
J: TRBJ1-6
size: few
DNA: TGTGCCAGCTCACCGGCAGGAGGCCAATCACCCCTCCACTTT
CDR3: CASSPAGGQSPLHF

V: TRBV6-6
D: .
J: TRBJ2-3
size: few
DNA: TGTGCCAGCATCTACGGTGGGGCAGATACGCAGTATTTT
CDR3: CASIYGGADTQYF

V: TRBV6-2/TRBV6-3
D: .
J: TRBJ2-4
size: few
DNA: TGTGCCAGCAGTTCCTTCTTGACAGAAAACATTCAGTACTTC
CDR3: CASSSFLTENIQYF

V: TRBV3-1
D: TRBD1
J: TRBJ1-3
size: many
DNA: TGTGCCAGCAGCCGCCAGACAGGGACCATATCGAGCACCATATATTTT
CDR3: CASSRQTGTISSTIYF

V: TRBV7-6
D: .
J: TRBJ1-2
size: .
DNA: TGTGCCAGCAGCAACCAAGGACGGCCTCAAGACTATGGCTACACCTTC
CDR3: CASSNQGRPQDYGYTF

V: TRBV7-9
D: TRBD2
J: TRBJ2-2
size: few
DNA: TGTGCCAGCAGCTTAACTAGCGAGACCGGGGAGCTGTTTTTT
CDR3: CASSLTSETGELFF

V: TRBV12-3/TRBV12-4
D: .
J: TRBJ1-5
size: .
DNA: TGTGCCAGCAGGTCGACAGGTCAGCCCCAGCATTTT
CDR3: CASRSTGQPQHF

V: TRBV11-2
D: .
J: TRBJ2-1
size: many
DNA: TGTGCCATAGTCCAGGGGAATGAGCAGTTCTTC
CDR3: CAIVQGNEQFF

V: TRBV7-2
D: .
J: TRBJ2-3
size: many
DNA: TGTGCCAGCAGCTTAGTGGACGGCACAGATACGCAGTATTTT
CDR3: CASSLVDGTDTQYF

V: TRBV28
D: .
J: TRBJ2-7
size: many
DNA: TGTGCCAGCAGTTTCCCCCAGGGATACTACGAGCAGTACTTC
CDR3: CASSFPQGYYEQYF

V: TRBV28
D: .
J: TRBJ2-7
size: few
DNA: TGTGCCAGCAGATTTCGCCAGAGCTCCTACGAGCAGTACTTC
CDR3: CASRFRQSSYEQYF

V: TRBV12-3/TRBV12-4
D: .
J: TRBJ1-1
size: few
DNA: TGTGCCAGCAGCGCAGGACTGAGAAACACTGAAGCTTTCTTT
CDR3: CASSAGLRNTEAFF

V: TRBV5-1
D: .
J: TRBJ2-1
size: few
DNA: TGCGCCAGCAGCTTCGTGGGCGGAGACCCAAATGAGCAGTTCTTC
CDR3: CASSFVGGDPNEQFF

V: TRBV27
D: .
J: TRBJ1-2
size: .
DNA: TGTGCCAGCAGTTTATCCGCCGGCAGGGGCTATGGCTACACCTTC
CDR3: CASSLSAGRGYGYTF

V: TRBV4-1
D: TRBD1
J: TRBJ2-7
size: many
DNA: TGCGCCAGCAGCCACGGACAGGGACCGTCCTACGAGCAGTACTTC
CDR3: CASSHGQGPSYEQYF

V: TRBV12-3/TRBV12-4
D: .
J: TRBJ1-1
size: many
DNA: TGTGCCAGCAGCAAAAGGTACAGGGCTAAGAACACTGAAGCTTTCTTT
CDR3: CASSKRYRAKNTEAFF

V: TRBV6-4
D: TRBD1
J: TRBJ1-1
size: many
DNA: TGTGCCAGCGGAAGGGACAGGGGGCCGAACACTGAAGCTTTCTTT
CDR3: CASGRDRGPNTEAFF

V: TRBV20-1
D: TRBD2
J: TRBJ2-1
size: many
DNA: TGCAGTGCAATTGGGAGGGTTCTCAATGAGCAGTTCTTC
CDR3: CSAIGRVLNEQFF

V: TRBV7-2
D: .
J: TRBJ2-5
size: many
DNA: TGTGCCAGCAGCTTAGTGTATTCGGAGACCCAGTACTTC
CDR3: CASSLVYSETQYF

V: TRBV27
D: TRBD2
J: TRBJ2-1
size: .
DNA: TGTGCCAGCAGTTGGACTAGCGGGATTTACAATGAGCAGTTCTTC
CDR3: CASSWTSGIYNEQFF

V: TRBV7-6
D: TRBD2
J: TRBJ2-1
size: many
DNA: TGTGCCAGCACCAACAGGCGGGAGGGCCTAAATGAGCAGTTCTTC
CDR3: CASTNRREGLNEQFF

V: TRBV7-9
D: TRBD1
J: TRBJ2-3
size: .
DNA: TGTGCCAGCAGCCCCCTGACAGGGGTCCCAGATACGCAGTATTTT
CDR3: CASSPLTGVPDTQYF

V: TRBV18
D: .
J: TRBJ1-4
size: many
DNA: TGTGCCAGCTCACCGCAGGCTAATGAAAAACTGTTTTTT
CDR3: CASSPQANEKLFF

V: TRBV30
D: .
J: TRBJ1-1
size: few
DNA: TGTGCCTGGAGTAGGGGACGGAGAACCACTGAAGCTTTCTTT
CDR3: CAWSRGRRTTEAFF

V: TRBV12-3/TRBV12-4
D: .
J: TRBJ1-5
size: few
DNA: TGTGCCAGCAGTTTGGGGTATTATCAGCCCCAGCATTTT
CDR3: CASSLGYYQPQHF

V: TRBV14
D: TRBD2
J: TRBJ2-7
size: many
DNA: TGTGCCAGCAGCCCTCTCCGGGGACTAGCGGGAGGCGAGCAGTACTTC
CDR3: CASSPLRGLAGGEQYF

V: TRBV29-1
D: .
J: TRBJ1-1
size: .
DNA: TGCAGCGCAAGACAGGTGAACACTGAAGCTTTCTTT
CDR3: CSARQVNTEAFF

V: TRBV7-9
D: TRBD2
J: TRBJ2-1
size: many
DNA: TGTGCCAGCAGTCTGTGGACTAGTGGTGACGAGCAGTTCTTC
CDR3: CASSLWTSGDEQFF

V: TRBV5-5
D: .
J: TRBJ1-2
size: few
DNA: TGTGCCAGCAGCTTGGTTCAGGTCCCTTACTATGGCTACACCTTC
CDR3: CASSLVQVPYYGYTF

V: TRBV24-1
D: .
J: TRBJ2-1
size: few
DNA: TGTGCCACCAGGGGGGCGGGTGAGCAGTTCTTC
CDR3: CATRGAGEQFF

V: TRBV6-5
D: .
J: TRBJ2-7
size: many
DNA: TGTGCCAGCAGGAAGGGGACTGGGCGGCCCGAGCAGTACTTC
CDR3: CASRKGTGRPEQYF

V: TRBV11-2
D: .
J: TRBJ1-1
size: many
DNA: TGTGCCAGCAGGGGAGGGCGTGATGATACAGCTTTCTTT
CDR3: CASRGGRDDTAFF

V: TRBV29-1
D: TRBD2
J: TRBJ2-3
size: medium-sized
DNA: TGCAGCGTTGTGGATCCTCTAGCGGGTGGGTTCTGGTATTTT
CDR3: CSVVDPLAGGFWYF

V: TRBV20-1
D: .
J: TRBJ2-7
size: .
DNA: TGCAGTGCTAGAGATTATCAGGGGTCGGGTAATCTGCAGTACTTC
CDR3: CSARDYQGSGNLQYF

V: TRBV28
D: .
J: TRBJ2-5
size: .
DNA: TGTGCCAGCAGTTTATGGTCGGGACGGGGCCAAGAGACCCAGTACTTC
CDR3: CASSLWSGRGQETQYF

V: TRBV5-1
D: TRBD2
J: TRBJ2-7
size: .
DNA: TGCGCCAGCAGCTCTGAGGGACTAGCGGGGGAGCAGTACTTC
CDR3: CASSSEGLAGEQYF

V: TRBV7-2
D: .
J: TRBJ2-4
size: many
DNA: TGTGCCAGCAGCCGACATCTCCGGGACCCACCATTAGCCAAAAACATTCAGTACTTC
CDR3: CASSRHLRDPPLAKNIQYF

V: TRBV6-5
D: .
J: TRBJ2-1
size: .
DNA: TGTGCCAGCAGTTACTTGGGGGGTGAGCAGTTCTTC
CDR3: CASSYLGGEQFF